This section outlines one T cell receptor beta chain sequence together with its context. Its antigen is still unknown. This sample is part of a study of T cell responses to AZD1222 COVID-19 vaccine. V dropped 6 bases and J dropped 5 bases, with 16 bases sitting between them. Germline loops: CDR1 MGHRA, CDR2 YSYEKL. This CDR3 comprises 15 residues. Assay: immunoSEQ multiplex PCR; the TCRdb copy retains only in-frame clones and omits some. The sample lists fewer than 300,000 clones, over 85% seen once, with less than 0.65% in the top ten. Study-level results: Breadth and depth of Spike-specific TCRs rose after two AZD1222 doses. Nearly half of the spike-specific TCRs reportedly recognize variant regions that carry no mutations. Repertoire collection took place solely once the T cell response had peaked. Recipients of AZD1222 seropositive at baseline numbered only 5 to 7.

The rearrangement links TRBV4-1 to TRBJ1-4; weak D call: TRBD1 (6 bases). The sample consisted of peripheral blood, taken on day 0 of AZD1222 vaccination. This clonotype originated in an adult in good health. The CDR3: CASRDPGQGNEKLFF. The CDR3 nucleotides are TGCGCCAGCAGGGACCCGGGACAAGGGAATGAAAAACTGTTTTTT.